This is a list of T cell receptor beta chains from one sample in a study of blood T cell repertoires in COVID-19. The assay was immunoSEQ multiplex PCR, and TCRdb's table has in-frame clones only and misses some. The table includes 92,000 or so clones, about 91% detected once. Specimen: peripheral blood. Source of these receptors: a man between 60 and 70 years old with acute or convalescent COVID-19. CDR3s include the opening cysteine and the closing phenylalanine or tryptophan. Each record gives: V gene, CDR3 length, clone size, D gene, J gene, CDR3 protein, CDR3 DNA. The D gene is left open where the match is weak. Where a row states a size, it is once, few, many or the class of an expanded clone; other rows omit it.

v_call: TRBV12-3/TRBV12-4; cdr3_length: 13; clone_size: NA; d_call: NA; j_call: TRBJ2-2; cdr3_aa: CASMTSNTGELFF; cdr3_nt: TGTGCCAGCATGACTTCGAACACCGGGGAGCTGTTTTTT
v_call: TRBV6-5; cdr3_length: 15; clone_size: NA; d_call: TRBD2; j_call: TRBJ2-5; cdr3_aa: CASSLAGGLGETQYF; cdr3_nt: TGTGCCAGCAGTTTAGCGGGGGGCTTAGGAGAGACCCAGTACTTC
v_call: TRBV5-5; cdr3_length: 13; clone_size: NA; d_call: NA; j_call: TRBJ2-3; cdr3_aa: CASSLAGTDTQYF; cdr3_nt: TGTGCCAGCAGCTTGGCGGGCACAGATACGCAGTATTTT
v_call: TRBV19; cdr3_length: 14; clone_size: NA; d_call: TRBD2; j_call: TRBJ2-1; cdr3_aa: CASSGTSGDNEQFF; cdr3_nt: TGTGCCAGTAGTGGGACTAGCGGGGACAATGAGCAGTTCTTC
v_call: TRBV18; cdr3_length: 13; clone_size: NA; d_call: NA; j_call: TRBJ1-4; cdr3_aa: CASKRETNEKLFF; cdr3_nt: TGTGCCAGCAAGCGGGAGACTAATGAAAAACTGTTTTTT
v_call: TRBV10-1; cdr3_length: 12; clone_size: once; d_call: NA; j_call: TRBJ2-2; cdr3_aa: CASSENGGELFF; cdr3_nt: TGCGCCAGCAGTGAGAACGGCGGGGAGCTGTTTTTT
v_call: TRBV3-1/TRBV3-2; cdr3_length: 12; clone_size: NA; d_call: NA; j_call: TRBJ1-1; cdr3_aa: CASSHMNTEAFF; cdr3_nt: TGTGCCAGCAGCCACATGAACACTGAAGCTTTCTTT
v_call: TRBV30; cdr3_length: 13; clone_size: NA; d_call: NA; j_call: TRBJ1-2; cdr3_aa: CAWSFRDTYGYTF; cdr3_nt: TGTGCCTGGTCCTTCCGGGACACCTATGGCTACACCTTC
v_call: TRBV6-5; cdr3_length: 14; clone_size: NA; d_call: NA; j_call: TRBJ2-1; cdr3_aa: CASTARESYNEQFF; cdr3_nt: TGTGCCAGCACCGCCAGGGAATCCTACAATGAGCAGTTCTTC
v_call: TRBV7-8; cdr3_length: 14; clone_size: NA; d_call: NA; j_call: TRBJ2-7; cdr3_aa: CASSLAASRYEQYF; cdr3_nt: TGTGCCAGCAGCTTAGCTGCTAGCCGTTACGAGCAGTACTTC
v_call: TRBV7-9; cdr3_length: 14; clone_size: NA; d_call: NA; j_call: TRBJ2-7; cdr3_aa: CASSLEVQGYEQYF; cdr3_nt: TGTGCCAGCAGCTTAGAAGTGCAGGGCTACGAGCAGTACTTC
v_call: TRBV10-2; cdr3_length: 15; clone_size: NA; d_call: TRBD2; j_call: TRBJ2-1; cdr3_aa: CASGGLAGEMSEQFF; cdr3_nt: TGCGCCAGCGGGGGACTAGCGGGAGAAATGAGTGAGCAGTTCTTC
v_call: TRBV6-5; cdr3_length: 12; clone_size: NA; d_call: NA; j_call: TRBJ2-1; cdr3_aa: CASSSRYNEQFF; cdr3_nt: TGTGCCAGCAGCTCGAGATACAATGAGCAGTTCTTC
v_call: TRBV29-1; cdr3_length: 13; clone_size: NA; d_call: NA; j_call: TRBJ2-5; cdr3_aa: CSVEVGGAETQYF; cdr3_nt: TGCAGCGTTGAAGTGGGGGGAGCGGAGACCCAGTACTTC
v_call: TRBV29-1; cdr3_length: 13; clone_size: NA; d_call: TRBD1; j_call: TRBJ1-1; cdr3_aa: CSVHRTGNTEAFF; cdr3_nt: TGCAGCGTCCATCGGACAGGGAACACTGAAGCTTTCTTT
v_call: TRBV12-3/TRBV12-4; cdr3_length: 12; clone_size: NA; d_call: TRBD1; j_call: TRBJ2-7; cdr3_aa: CASRGDSYEQYF; cdr3_nt: TGTGCCAGCAGGGGGGACAGTTACGAGCAGTACTTC
v_call: TRBV11-2; cdr3_length: 15; clone_size: NA; d_call: TRBD1; j_call: TRBJ2-7; cdr3_aa: CASSSGQGVPYEQYF; cdr3_nt: TGTGCCAGCAGCTCGGGACAGGGGGTGCCCTACGAGCAGTACTTC
v_call: TRBV19; cdr3_length: 16; clone_size: NA; d_call: NA; j_call: TRBJ1-5; cdr3_aa: CASSTIQARGNQPQHF; cdr3_nt: TGTGCCAGTAGTACAATACAGGCAAGGGGCAATCAGCCCCAGCATTTT
v_call: TRBV5-1; cdr3_length: 17; clone_size: NA; d_call: TRBD1; j_call: TRBJ1-6; cdr3_aa: CASSLEGQGARNSPLHF; cdr3_nt: TGCGCCAGCAGCTTGGAAGGACAGGGGGCGCGAAATTCACCCCTCCACTTT
v_call: TRBV19; cdr3_length: 13; clone_size: NA; d_call: TRBD2; j_call: TRBJ2-1; cdr3_aa: CASSDTGGPKQFF; cdr3_nt: TGTGCCAGTAGTGACACGGGAGGGCCGAAACAGTTCTTC
v_call: TRBV30; cdr3_length: 13; clone_size: NA; d_call: NA; j_call: TRBJ1-1; cdr3_aa: CAWSVRRNTEAFF; cdr3_nt: TGTGCCTGGAGTGTAAGGAGGAACACTGAAGCTTTCTTT
v_call: TRBV7-3; cdr3_length: 17; clone_size: NA; d_call: TRBD2; j_call: TRBJ2-2; cdr3_aa: CASSAPGGGGNTGELFF; cdr3_nt: TGTGCCAGCAGCGCCCCGGGCGGCGGGGGGAACACCGGGGAGCTGTTTTTT